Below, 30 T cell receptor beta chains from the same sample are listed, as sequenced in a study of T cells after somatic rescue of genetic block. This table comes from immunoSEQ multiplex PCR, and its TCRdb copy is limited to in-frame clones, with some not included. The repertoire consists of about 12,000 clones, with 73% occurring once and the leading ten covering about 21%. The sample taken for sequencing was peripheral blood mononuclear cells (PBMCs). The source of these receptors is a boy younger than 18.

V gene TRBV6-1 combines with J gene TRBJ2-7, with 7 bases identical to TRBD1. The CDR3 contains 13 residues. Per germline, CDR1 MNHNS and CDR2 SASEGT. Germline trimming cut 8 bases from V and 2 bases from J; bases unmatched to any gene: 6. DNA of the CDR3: TGTGCCAGCTTGACAGGGTTCCCCTACGAGCAGTACTTC. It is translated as CASLTGFPYEQYF.

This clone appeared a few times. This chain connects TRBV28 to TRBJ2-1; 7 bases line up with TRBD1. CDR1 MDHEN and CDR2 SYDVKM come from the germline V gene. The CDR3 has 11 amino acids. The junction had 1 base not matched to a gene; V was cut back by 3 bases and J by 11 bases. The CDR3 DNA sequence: TGTGCCAGCAGTTTGGGACAGAAGCAGTTCTTC. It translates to CASSLGQKQFF.

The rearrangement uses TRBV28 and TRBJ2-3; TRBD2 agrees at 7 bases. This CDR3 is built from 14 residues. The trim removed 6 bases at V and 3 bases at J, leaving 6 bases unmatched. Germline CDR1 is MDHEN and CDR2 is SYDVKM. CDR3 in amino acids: CASSSLAKTDTQYF. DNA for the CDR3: TGTGCCAGCAGCTCACTAGCGAAGACAGATACGCAGTATTTT.

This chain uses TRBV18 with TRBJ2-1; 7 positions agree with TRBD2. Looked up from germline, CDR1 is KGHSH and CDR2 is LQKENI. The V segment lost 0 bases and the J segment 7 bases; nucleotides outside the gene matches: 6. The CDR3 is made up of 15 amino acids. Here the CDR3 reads CASSPPGLTGNEQFF. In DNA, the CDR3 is TGTGCCAGCTCACCACCGGGACTAACCGGGAATGAGCAGTTCTTC.

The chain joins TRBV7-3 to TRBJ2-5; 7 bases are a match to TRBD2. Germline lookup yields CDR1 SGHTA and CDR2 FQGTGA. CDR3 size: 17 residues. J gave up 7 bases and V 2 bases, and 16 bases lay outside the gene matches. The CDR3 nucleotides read TGTGCCAGCAGCTTACAGGAGGCGGGAGAGGGGAAAGGGACCCAGTACTTC. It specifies CASSLQEAGEGKGTQYF.

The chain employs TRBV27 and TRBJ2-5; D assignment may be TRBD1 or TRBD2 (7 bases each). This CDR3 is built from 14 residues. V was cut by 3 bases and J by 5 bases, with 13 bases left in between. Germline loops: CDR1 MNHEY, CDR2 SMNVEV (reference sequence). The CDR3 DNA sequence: TGTGCCAGCAGTTTTTCGCAGGGGGGGGAGACCCAGTACTTC. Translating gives CASSFSQGGETQYF.

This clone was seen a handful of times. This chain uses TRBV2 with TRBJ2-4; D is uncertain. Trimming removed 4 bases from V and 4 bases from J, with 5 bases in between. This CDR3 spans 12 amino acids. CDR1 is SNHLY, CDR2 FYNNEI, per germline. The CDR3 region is CASSVGKNIQYF. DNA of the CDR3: TGTGCCAGCAGTGTTGGTAAAAACATTCAGTACTTC.

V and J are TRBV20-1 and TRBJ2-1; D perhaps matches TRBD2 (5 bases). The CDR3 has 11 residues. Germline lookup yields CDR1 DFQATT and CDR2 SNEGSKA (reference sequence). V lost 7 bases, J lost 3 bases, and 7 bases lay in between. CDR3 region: CSVSVYNEQFF. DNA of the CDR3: TGCAGTGTTAGCGTCTACAATGAGCAGTTCTTC.

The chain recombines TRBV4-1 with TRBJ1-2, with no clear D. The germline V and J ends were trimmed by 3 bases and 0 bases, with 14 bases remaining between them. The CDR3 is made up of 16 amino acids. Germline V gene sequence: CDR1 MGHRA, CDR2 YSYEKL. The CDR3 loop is CASSQEEQISNYGYTF. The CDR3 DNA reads TGCGCCAGCAGCCAGGAAGAACAGATTTCTAACTATGGCTACACCTTC.

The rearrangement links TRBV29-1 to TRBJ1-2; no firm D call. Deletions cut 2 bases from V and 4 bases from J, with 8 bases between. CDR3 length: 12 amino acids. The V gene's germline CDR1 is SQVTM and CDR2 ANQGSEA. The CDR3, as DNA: TGCAGCGTTGAACAGGTCCGCTATGGCTACACCTTC. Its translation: CSVEQVRYGYTF. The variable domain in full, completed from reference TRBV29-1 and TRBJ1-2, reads SAVISQKPSRDICQRGTSLTIQCQVDSQVTMMFWYRQQPGQSLTLIATANQGSEATYESGFVIDKFPISRPNLTFSTLTVSNMSPEDSSIYLCSVEQVRYGYTFGSGTRLTVV.

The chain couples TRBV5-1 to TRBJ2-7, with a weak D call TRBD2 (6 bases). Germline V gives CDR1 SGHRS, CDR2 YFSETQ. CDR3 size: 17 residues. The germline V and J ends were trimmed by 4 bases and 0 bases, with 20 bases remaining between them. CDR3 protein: CASSPGGDIRLSYEQYF. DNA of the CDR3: TGCGCCAGCAGCCCTGGCGGGGATATCCGACTCTCCTACGAGCAGTACTTC.

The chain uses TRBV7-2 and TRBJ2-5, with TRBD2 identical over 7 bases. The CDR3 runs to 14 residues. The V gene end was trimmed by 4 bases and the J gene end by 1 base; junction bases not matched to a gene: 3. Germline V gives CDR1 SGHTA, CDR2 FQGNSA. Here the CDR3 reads CASSSGLLQETQYF. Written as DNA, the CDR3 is TGTGCCAGCAGCTCGGGACTACTCCAAGAGACCCAGTACTTC.

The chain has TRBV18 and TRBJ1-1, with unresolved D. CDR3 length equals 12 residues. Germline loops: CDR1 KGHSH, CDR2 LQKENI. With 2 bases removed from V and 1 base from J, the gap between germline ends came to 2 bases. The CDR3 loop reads CASSPSNTEAFF. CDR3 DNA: TGTGCCAGCTCACCATCGAACACTGAAGCTTTCTTT.

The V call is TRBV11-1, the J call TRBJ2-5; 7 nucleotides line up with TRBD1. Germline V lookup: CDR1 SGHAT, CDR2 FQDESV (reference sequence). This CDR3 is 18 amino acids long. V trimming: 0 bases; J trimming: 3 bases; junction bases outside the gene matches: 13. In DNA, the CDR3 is TGTGCCAGCAGCTTAGCTCCCGCTCGACAGGGCCCCAAAGAGACCCAGTACTTC. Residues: CASSLAPARQGPKETQYF.

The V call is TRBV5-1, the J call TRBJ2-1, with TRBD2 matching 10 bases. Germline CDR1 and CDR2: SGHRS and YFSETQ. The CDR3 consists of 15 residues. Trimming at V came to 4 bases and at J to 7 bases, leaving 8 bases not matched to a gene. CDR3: CASSHLAGVSNEQFF. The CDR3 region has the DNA TGCGCCAGCAGCCACCTAGCGGGAGTATCAAATGAGCAGTTCTTC.

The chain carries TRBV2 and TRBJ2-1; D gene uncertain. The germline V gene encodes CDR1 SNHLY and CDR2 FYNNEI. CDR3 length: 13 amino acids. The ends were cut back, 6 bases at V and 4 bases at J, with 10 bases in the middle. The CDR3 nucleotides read TGTGCCAGCAGCCATCCCAGGTACAATGAGCAGTTCTTC. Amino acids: CASSHPRYNEQFF. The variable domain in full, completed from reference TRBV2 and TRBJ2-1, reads EPEVTQTPSHQVTQMGQEVILRCVPISNHLYFYWYRQILGQKVEFLVSFYNNEISEKSEIFDDQFSVERPDGSNFTLKIRSTKLEDSAMYFCASSHPRYNEQFFGPGTRLTVL.

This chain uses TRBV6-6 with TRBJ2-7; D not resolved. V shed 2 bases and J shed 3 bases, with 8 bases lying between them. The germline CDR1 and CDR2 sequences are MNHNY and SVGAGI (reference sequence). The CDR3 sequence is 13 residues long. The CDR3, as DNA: TGTGCCAGCAGTTACCCGAGAGTCTACGAGCAGTACTTC. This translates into CASSYPRVYEQYF.

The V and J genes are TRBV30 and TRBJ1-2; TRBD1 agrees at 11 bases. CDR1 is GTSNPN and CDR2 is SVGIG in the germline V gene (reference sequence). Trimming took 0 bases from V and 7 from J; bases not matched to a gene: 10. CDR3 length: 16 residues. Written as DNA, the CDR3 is TGTGCCTGGAGTGTAGTGGGACAGGGGGAAGATTCTGGCTACACCTTC. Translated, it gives CAWSVVGQGEDSGYTF.

CDR3 residues: CASRSNWNSPLHF. The CDR3, as DNA: TGTGCCAGCAGGTCCAATTGGAATTCACCCCTCCACTTT. The genes are TRBV28 and TRBJ1-6; no clear D. V was cut by 6 bases and J by 7 bases, with 10 bases left in between. The CDR3 has 13 amino acids. CDR1 is MDHEN, CDR2 SYDVKM, per germline. Variable domain in full (rest from reference TRBV28 and TRBJ1-6): DVKVTQSSRYLVKRTGEKVFLECVQDMDHENMFWYRQDPGLGLRLIYFSYDVKMKEKGDIPEGYSVSREKKERFSLILESASTNQTSMYLCASRSNWNSPLHFGNGTRLTVT.

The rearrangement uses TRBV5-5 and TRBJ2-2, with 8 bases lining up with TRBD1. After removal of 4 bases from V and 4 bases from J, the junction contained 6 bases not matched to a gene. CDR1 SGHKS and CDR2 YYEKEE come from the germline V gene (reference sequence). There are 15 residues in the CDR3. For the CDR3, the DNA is TGTGCCAGCAGCGTTGGACAGGGACTCACCGGGGAGCTGTTTTTT. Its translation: CASSVGQGLTGELFF.

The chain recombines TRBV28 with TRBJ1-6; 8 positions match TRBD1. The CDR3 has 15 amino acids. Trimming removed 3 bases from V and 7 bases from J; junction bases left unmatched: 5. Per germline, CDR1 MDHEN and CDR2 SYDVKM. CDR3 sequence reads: CASSLVDRGNSPLHF. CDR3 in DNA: TGTGCCAGCAGTTTGGTAGACAGGGGAAATTCACCCCTCCACTTT.

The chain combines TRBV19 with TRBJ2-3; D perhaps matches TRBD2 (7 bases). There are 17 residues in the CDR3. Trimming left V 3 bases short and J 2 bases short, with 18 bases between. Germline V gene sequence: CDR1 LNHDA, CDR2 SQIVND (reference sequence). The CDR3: CASSMGGRIFSTDTQYF. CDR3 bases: TGTGCCAGTAGTATGGGGGGGCGCATATTTTCCACAGATACGCAGTATTTT. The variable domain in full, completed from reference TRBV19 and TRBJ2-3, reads DGGITQSPKYLFRKEGQNVTLSCEQNLNHDAMYWYRQDPGQGLRLIYYSQIVNDFQKGDIAEGYSVSREKKESFPLTVTSAQKNPTAFYLCASSMGGRIFSTDTQYFGPGTRLTVL.

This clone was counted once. The CDR3, as DNA: TGTGCCAGCAGCCTACTAGGGCAGGCAGATACGCAGTATTTT. Translating gives CASSLLGQADTQYF. The rearrangement joins TRBV7-3 to TRBJ2-3, with D maybe TRBD2 (5 bases). This CDR3 has 14 residues. Trimming removed 5 bases from V and 4 bases from J, with 13 bases in between. Germline CDR1 is SGHTA and CDR2 is FQGTGA.

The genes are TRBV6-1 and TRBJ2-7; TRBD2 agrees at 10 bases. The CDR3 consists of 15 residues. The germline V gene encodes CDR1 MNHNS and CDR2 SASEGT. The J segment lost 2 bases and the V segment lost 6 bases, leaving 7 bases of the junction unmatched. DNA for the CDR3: TGTGCCAGCAGATATCTAGCGGGGGCCGCCTACGAGCAGTACTTC. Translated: CASRYLAGAAYEQYF.

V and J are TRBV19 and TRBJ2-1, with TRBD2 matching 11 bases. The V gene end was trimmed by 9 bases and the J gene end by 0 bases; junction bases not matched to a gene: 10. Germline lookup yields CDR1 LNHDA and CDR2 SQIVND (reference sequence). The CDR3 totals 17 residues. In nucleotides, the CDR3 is TGTGCCAGCCGTCCCATAGCGGGAGGGACCTCCTACAATGAGCAGTTCTTC. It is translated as CASRPIAGGTSYNEQFF.

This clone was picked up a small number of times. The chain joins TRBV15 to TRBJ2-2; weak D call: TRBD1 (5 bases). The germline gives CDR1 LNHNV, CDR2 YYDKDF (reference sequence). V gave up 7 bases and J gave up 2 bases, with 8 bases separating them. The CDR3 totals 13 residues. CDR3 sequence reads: CATKGVNTGELFF. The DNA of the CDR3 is TGTGCCACCAAAGGGGTTAACACCGGGGAGCTGTTTTTT.

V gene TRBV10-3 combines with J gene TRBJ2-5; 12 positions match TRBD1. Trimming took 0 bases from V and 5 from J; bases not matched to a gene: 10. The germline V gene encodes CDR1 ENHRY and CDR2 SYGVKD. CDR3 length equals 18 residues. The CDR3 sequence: CAISESSSGQGARETQYF. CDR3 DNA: TGTGCCATCAGTGAGTCTTCATCGGGACAGGGGGCTCGGGAGACCCAGTACTTC.

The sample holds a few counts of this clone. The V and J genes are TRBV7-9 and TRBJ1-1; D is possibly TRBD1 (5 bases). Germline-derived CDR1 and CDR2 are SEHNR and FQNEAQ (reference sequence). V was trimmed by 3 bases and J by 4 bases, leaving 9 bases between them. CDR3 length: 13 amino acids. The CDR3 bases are TGTGCCAGCAGCTTTTCAGGGTCCACTGAAGCTTTCTTT. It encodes CASSFSGSTEAFF.

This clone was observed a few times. This CDR3 reads CASRSFGGVNQPQHF. CDR3 nucleotides: TGTGCCAGCAGGTCGTTCGGGGGGGTGAATCAGCCCCAGCATTTT. This rearrangement joins TRBV6-5 to TRBJ1-5, with D perhaps matching TRBD1 (5 bases). The CDR3 is made up of 15 amino acids. Germline lookup yields CDR1 MNHEY and CDR2 SVGAGI. V was shortened by 6 bases and J by 4 bases, with 16 bases between the two germline ends.

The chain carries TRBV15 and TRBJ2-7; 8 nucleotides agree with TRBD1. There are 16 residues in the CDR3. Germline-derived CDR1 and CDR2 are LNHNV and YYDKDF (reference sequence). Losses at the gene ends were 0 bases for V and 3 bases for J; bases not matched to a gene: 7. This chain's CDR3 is CATSRDPTGDFYEQYF. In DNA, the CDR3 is TGTGCCACCAGCAGAGACCCGACAGGGGACTTCTACGAGCAGTACTTC.